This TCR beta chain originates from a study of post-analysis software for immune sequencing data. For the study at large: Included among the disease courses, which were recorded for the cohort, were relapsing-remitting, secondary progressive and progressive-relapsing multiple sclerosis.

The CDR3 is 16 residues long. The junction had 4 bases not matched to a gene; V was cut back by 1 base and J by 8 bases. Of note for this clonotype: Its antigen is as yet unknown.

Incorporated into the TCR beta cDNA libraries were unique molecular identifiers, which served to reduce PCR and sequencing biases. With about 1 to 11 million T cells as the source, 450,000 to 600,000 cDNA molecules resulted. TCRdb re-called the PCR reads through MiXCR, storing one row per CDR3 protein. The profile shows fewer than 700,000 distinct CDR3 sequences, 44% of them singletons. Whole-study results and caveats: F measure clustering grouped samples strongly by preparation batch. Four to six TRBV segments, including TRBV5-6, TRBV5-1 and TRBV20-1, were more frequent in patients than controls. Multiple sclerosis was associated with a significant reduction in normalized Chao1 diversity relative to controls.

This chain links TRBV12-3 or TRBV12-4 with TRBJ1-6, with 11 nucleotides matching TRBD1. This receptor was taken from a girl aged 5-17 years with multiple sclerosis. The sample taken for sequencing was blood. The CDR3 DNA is TGTGCCAGCAGTTTAGGGACAGGGGGCTTTGATTCACCCCTCCACTTT. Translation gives CASSLGTGGFDSPLHF.